This T cell receptor beta chain was identified in a study of T cells in Graves' hyperthyroidism and ophthalmopathy. Amplified regions were TCR beta CDR3 sequences from RNA transcripts. Carried out on the TCR CDR3, a first-round RT-PCR used the HTBI primer set. TCRdb called the multiplex PCR reads again in MiXCR, with one record for every CDR3 protein. The table shows about 520,000 distinct CDR3 sequences, with approximately 25% occurring only once. Researchers barred patients who had uncontrolled infection, other autoimmune disease, pregnancy or lactation. Fresh 10 ml peripheral blood yielded PBMCs. CDR1 GTSNPN and CDR2 SVGIG come from the germline V gene (reference sequence). V trimming: 1 base; J trimming: 3 bases; junction bases outside the gene matches: 6. The CDR3 extends over 16 amino acids.

The material sequenced was blood. The chain employs TRBV30 and TRBJ2-7; 13 bases match TRBD2. The receptor was isolated from a woman aged 30 to 39 with Graves' ophthalmopathy. CDR3 residues: CAWSGLGLAGVYEQYF. Here the CDR3 DNA reads TGTGCCTGGAGTGGACTCGGACTAGCGGGGGTCTACGAGCAGTACTTC. The complete variable domain, with remaining parts taken from reference TRBV30 and TRBJ2-7, reads SQTIHQWPATLVQPVGSPLSLECTVEGTSNPNLYWYRQAAGRGLQLLFYSVGIGQISSEVPQNLSASRPQDRQFILSSKKLLLSDSGFYLCAWSGLGLAGVYEQYFGPGTRLTVT.